One sample yielded the 22 T cell receptor beta chains listed below, sequenced in a study of blood T cell repertoires in COVID-19. The assay was immunoSEQ multiplex PCR, and TCRdb's table has in-frame clones only and misses some. The repertoire holds more than 200,000 clones, with about nine tenths as singletons. The material sequenced was PBMCs or T cells enriched from blood (not recorded which). The receptors were sampled from a woman in her 30s with acute COVID-19.

The chain has TRBV4-1 and TRBJ2-1, with TRBD2 matching over 8 bases. Germline CDR1 and CDR2: MGHRA and YSYEKL. The CDR3 covers 19 residues. Trimming cost V 1 base and J 8 bases; bases outside gene matches: 19. Written as DNA, the CDR3 is TGCGCCAGCAGCCAAGTTGGACGGAGTGGTAGCGGGATCCGGCATGAGCAGTTCTTC. It is translated as CASSQVGRSGSGIRHEQFF.

The J gene is TRBJ1-2, the V gene TRBV10-3; no clear D. This CDR3 has 14 amino acids. The germline V and J ends were trimmed by 4 bases and 2 bases, with 11 bases remaining between them. CDR1 is ENHRY, CDR2 SYGVKD, per germline. DNA for the CDR3: TGTGCCATCAGTGGGGTTAGGGAGAACTATGGCTACACCTTC. The encoded protein is CAISGVRENYGYTF.

V is TRBV3-1 (or the pseudogene TRBV3-2) and J is TRBJ1-1, with D possibly matching TRBD1 (5 bases). This CDR3 is built from 15 residues. V lost 1 base and J lost 2, with 11 bases in between. Germline CDR1 reads LGHDT; CDR2 reads YNNKEL (reference sequence). The CDR3 coding sequence is TGTGCCAGCAGCCAAGGGATCACAGGTAACACTGAAGCTTTCTTT. Encoded protein: CASSQGITGNTEAFF.

The rearrangement links TRBV10-3 to TRBJ1-5; D possibly corresponds to TRBD1 (6 bases). CDR1 and CDR2 (germline): ENHRY, SYGVKD. This CDR3 region has 17 residues. The V end lost 0 bases, the J end lost 0 bases, and 12 bases lay between the germline ends. CDR3: CAISESRSGASNQPQHF. In DNA, the CDR3 is TGTGCCATCAGTGAGTCTCGGTCAGGGGCTAGCAATCAGCCCCAGCATTTT.

The gene calls are TRBV5-3 and TRBJ1-5; 10 bases are a match to TRBD1. TRBV5-3 is recorded as an ORF, its role being uncertain. V trimming: 4 bases; J trimming: 6 bases; junction bases outside the gene matches: 1. This CDR3 spans 13 amino acids. The CDR3 is CARSRDRGQPQHF. CDR3 bases: TGTGCCAGAAGCCGGGACAGGGGTCAGCCCCAGCATTTT.

The rearrangement joins TRBV5-4 to TRBJ2-3, with 7 bases that match TRBD2. V shed 3 bases, J shed 3 bases, and the junction held 7 bases outside the gene matches. This CDR3 spans 15 amino acids. Germline loops: CDR1 SGHNT, CDR2 YYREEE (reference sequence). The CDR3 DNA is TGTGCCAGCAGCTCCCCCGGGACTAAGACAGATACGCAGTATTTT. Translation gives CASSSPGTKTDTQYF.

The chain carries TRBV2 and TRBJ2-2; no reliable D call. This CDR3 contains 15 residues. Deletions cut 4 bases from V and 4 bases from J, with 13 bases between. Germline V lookup: CDR1 SNHLY, CDR2 FYNNEI. The CDR3 DNA sequence: TGTGCCAGCAGTGGCAAGCCCCCGGGCACCGGGGAGCTGTTTTTT. It yields the protein CASSGKPPGTGELFF.

This clone appeared once. CDR3 in DNA: TGTGCCAGCAGCCGTGGAGGGATTGGATCTGCCGGGGAGCTGTTTTTT. It specifies CASSRGGIGSAGELFF. The chain uses TRBV3-1 (or the pseudogene TRBV3-2) and TRBJ2-2, with TRBD2 as a possible D gene (6 bases). Germline values: CDR1 LGHDT, CDR2 YNNKEL (reference sequence). CDR3 size: 16 residues. The ends were cut back, 4 bases at V and 6 bases at J, with 18 bases in the middle.

The V call is TRBV6-5, the J call TRBJ2-7; tentative D call: TRBD1 (5 bases). Between the trimmed V and J ends, which lost 2 bases and 4 bases, there was a span of 12 bases. The CDR3 sequence is 14 residues long. Germline V gene lookup returns CDR1 MNHEY and CDR2 SVGAGI. CDR3 protein: CASSYTGRDYEQYF. In DNA form, the CDR3 reads TGTGCCAGCAGTTACACTGGCAGGGATTACGAGCAGTACTTC.

V usage is TRBV19 and J usage is TRBJ2-5; possible D gene TRBD1, 5 bases. The CDR3 length is 15 residues. The germline V and J ends were trimmed by 3 bases and 3 bases, with 14 bases remaining between them. Germline CDR1 LNHDA, CDR2 SQIVND (reference sequence). The CDR3 nucleotides are TGTGCCAGTAGTATGCAGGGTCTCTTAAAAGAGACCCAGTACTTC. Translating it yields CASSMQGLLKETQYF.

The chain has TRBV10-1 and TRBJ2-3, with 8 bases matching TRBD1. The CDR3 is made up of 14 amino acids. Germline V gives CDR1 WNHNN, CDR2 SYGVQD (reference sequence). The V and J ends lost 5 bases and 3 bases, in that order; junction bases with no gene match: 4. This chain's CDR3 is CASSYDRGTDTQYF. The CDR3 DNA sequence: TGCGCCAGCAGTTACGACAGGGGAACAGATACGCAGTATTTT.

The chain recombines TRBV7-9 with TRBJ1-3; TRBD1 aligns across 8 bases. With 5 bases clipped from V and 8 bases from J, the junction kept 11 bases outside the gene matches. The germline gives CDR1 SEHNR, CDR2 FQNEAQ (reference sequence). The CDR3 contains 15 residues. Here the CDR3 DNA reads TGTGCCAGCAGCCGGAGTGGACAGGGAGGAGACACCATATATTTT. Amino acids: CASSRSGQGGDTIYF.

Regarding this clone: Other DNA sequences within the sample encode an identical CDR3. V usage is TRBV29-1 and J usage is TRBJ2-2, with D perhaps TRBD1 (6 bases). The CDR3 has 13 residues. V was clipped by 6 bases and J by 6 bases, with 14 bases between them. CDR1 SQVTM and CDR2 ANQGSEA come from the germline V gene. The chain's CDR3 is CSVQTTGAGELFF. The DNA of the CDR3 is TGCAGCGTACAAACGACAGGTGCCGGGGAGCTGTTTTTT.

This sequence joins TRBV7-6 and TRBJ1-1, with 7 bases identical to TRBD1. This CDR3 has 13 residues. Germline CDR1 reads SGHVS; CDR2 reads FNYEAQ. Trimming at V came to 10 bases and at J to 6 bases, leaving 11 bases not matched to a gene. The CDR3 nucleotides read TGTGCCACCACCCAGGAGGGGGCCGCTGAAGCTTTCTTT. Its protein product is CATTQEGAAEAFF.

V gene TRBV27 combines with J gene TRBJ1-5; unclear D gene. The length of the CDR3 is 14 residues. Per germline, CDR1 MNHEY and CDR2 SMNVEV (reference sequence). Trimming took off 6 bases at V and 1 base at J, with 10 bases between the two ends. CDR3 sequence: CASSTYASNQPQHF. For the CDR3, the DNA is TGTGCCAGCAGCACCTATGCGAGCAATCAGCCCCAGCATTTT.

This chain joins TRBV19 and TRBJ2-3, with D possibly TRBD2 on 6 matching bases. The CDR3 covers 15 residues. Germline V gene data show CDR1 as LNHDA and CDR2 as SQIVND (reference sequence). The V gene lost 1 base and the J gene lost 4 bases, with 12 bases spanning the gap. CDR3 coding DNA: TGTGCCAGTAGTATAGGCCCCCAGCGGGCAGATACGCAGTATTTT. Its protein is CASSIGPQRADTQYF.

The chain is built from TRBV6-4 and TRBJ2-2, with 9 bases that match TRBD1. The CDR3 has 14 amino acids. Per the germline V gene, CDR1 is MRHNA and CDR2 is SNTAGT. V trimming: 6 bases; J trimming: 8 bases; junction bases outside the gene matches: 7. This CDR3 is CASRITGGRGELFF. The CDR3 nucleotides are TGTGCCAGCAGGATCACAGGGGGCAGAGGGGAGCTGTTTTTT.

The chain couples TRBV29-1 to TRBJ2-6; tentative D call: TRBD1 (6 bases). V gave up 5 bases and J gave up 0 bases, with 8 bases separating them. CDR1 SQVTM and CDR2 ANQGSEA come from the germline V gene. The CDR3 length is 14 residues. CDR3 amino acids: CSVRQASGANVLTF. The CDR3 nucleotides read TGCAGCGTTCGACAGGCCTCTGGGGCCAACGTCCTGACTTTC.

The rearrangement uses TRBV6-5 and TRBJ1-3; D unresolved. Germline V gene lookup returns CDR1 MNHEY and CDR2 SVGAGI. The CDR3 has 14 amino acids. The germline V and J ends were trimmed by 6 bases and 0 bases, with 9 bases remaining between them. CDR3: CASSNRGSGNTIYF. The CDR3 DNA reads as TGTGCCAGCAGCAACCGGGGCTCTGGAAACACCATATATTTT.

This clone was counted a few times. The chain combines TRBV30 with TRBJ1-6; possibly TRBD1 for D (6 bases). The CDR3 length is 13 residues. The V gene lost 4 bases and the J gene lost 10 bases, with 14 bases spanning the gap. Germline CDR1 is GTSNPN and CDR2 is SVGIG (reference sequence). CDR3 sequence reads: CAWKDRSDSPLHF. The DNA for the CDR3 is TGTGCCTGGAAAGACAGGTCTGACTCACCCCTCCACTTT.

The chain uses TRBV7-2 and TRBJ1-5; D perhaps matches TRBD1 (5 bases). Looked up from germline, CDR1 is SGHTA and CDR2 is FQGNSA. V gave up 1 base and J gave up 0 bases, with 7 bases separating them. The CDR3 covers 15 residues. The CDR3 sequence: CASSLGGLSNQPQHF. CDR3 sequence (DNA): TGTGCCAGCAGCTTAGGGGGACTTAGCAATCAGCCCCAGCATTTT. Based on the CDR3 plus reference TRBV7-2 and TRBJ1-5, the full variable domain is GAGVSQSPSNKVTEKGKDVELRCDPISGHTALYWYRQSLGQGLEFLIYFQGNSAPDKSGLPSDRFSAERTGGSVSTLTIQRTQQEDSAVYLCASSLGGLSNQPQHFGDGTRLSIL.

The chain joins TRBV13 to TRBJ1-2; D unresolved. The CDR3 spans 15 residues. The V end was cut by 0 bases, the J end by 4 bases, with 12 bases between. Germline V gene lookup returns CDR1 PRHDT and CDR2 FYEKMQ (reference sequence). In DNA, the CDR3 is TGTGCCAGCAGCTTAGGCGGAGGATACGTCTATGGCTACACCTTC. Residues: CASSLGGGYVYGYTF. The whole variable domain, remainder taken from reference TRBV13 and TRBJ1-2, is AAGVIQSPRHLIKEKRETATLKCYPIPRHDTVYWYQQGPGQDPQFLISFYEKMQSDKGSIPDRFSAQQFSDYHSELNMSSLELGDSALYFCASSLGGGYVYGYTFGSGTRLTVV.